Following are 21 T cell receptor beta chains from one sample sequenced in a study of beta chain features in type 1 diabetes. Since all of the isolated RNA was reverse transcribed, expressed TCRB transcripts were what got sequenced. Profiling relied on immunoSEQ multiplex PCR, and the TCRdb table lists in-frame clones only, not all of them. The table includes 860,000 or so clones, roughly 15% detected once. The sequencing sample was made of naive CD4+ T cells from blood. The source is a woman aged 18-30 years in good health.

This clone was seen more than once but under ten times. The genes are TRBV6-6 and TRBJ2-1; 10 bases map to TRBD2. V trimming: 6 bases; J trimming: 5 bases; junction bases outside the gene matches: 4. Germline CDR1 and CDR2: MNHNY and SVGAGI (reference sequence). The CDR3 length is 14 residues. The CDR3 is CASREREGNNEQFF. In DNA, the CDR3 is TGTGCCAGCAGGGAGCGGGAGGGAAACAATGAGCAGTTCTTC.

This clone has more than one count but fewer than ten. The CDR3 nucleotides read TGTGCCAGCAGCCCAACAGGGGGTGGCTATGGCTACACCTTC. Its protein product is CASSPTGGGYGYTF. The chain couples TRBV5-6 to TRBJ1-2; TRBD1 aligns across 8 bases. Germline CDR1 SGHDT, CDR2 YYEEEE. V shed 4 bases, J shed 4 bases, and the junction held 6 bases outside the gene matches. The CDR3 length is 14 residues.

This clone came up a few times. This chain links TRBV7-9 with TRBJ2-2, with 10 bases identical to TRBD1. The CDR3 runs 15 residues. Germline loops: CDR1 SEHNR, CDR2 FQNEAQ (reference sequence). The V segment lost 5 bases and the J segment 2 bases; nucleotides outside the gene matches: 2. The CDR3 DNA reads as TGTGCCAGCAGCCCGACAGGGGGCAACACCGGGGAGCTGTTTTTT. This encodes CASSPTGGNTGELFF.

This rearrangement joins TRBV10-3 to TRBJ1-5, with D possibly matching TRBD1 (6 bases). V was trimmed by 2 bases and J by 4 bases, leaving 15 bases between them. Germline V CDR1 and CDR2: ENHRY, SYGVKD. The CDR3 extends over 16 amino acids. The CDR3 reads CAISEAPGQTNQPQHF. The CDR3 DNA follows: TGTGCCATCAGTGAGGCACCCGGACAGACTAATCAGCCCCAGCATTTT.

This clone was seen more than once but under ten times. The gene calls are TRBV14 and TRBJ2-1; unclear D gene. The germline gives CDR1 SGHDN, CDR2 FVKESK. Between the trimmed V and J ends, which lost 1 base and 13 bases, there was a span of 14 bases. The CDR3 covers 13 residues. Written as DNA, the CDR3 is TGTGCCAGCAGCCAAGGTGGTTTCCTCCCACAGTTCTTC. Amino acids: CASSQGGFLPQFF.

V is TRBV15 and J is TRBJ2-1; D might be TRBD2 (6 bases). This CDR3 is built from 18 residues. V lost 3 bases to trimming and J lost 6 bases, with 24 bases between them. Germline-derived CDR1 and CDR2 are LNHNV and YYDKDF (reference sequence). The CDR3: CATSRGLVATGESNEQFF. The CDR3, as DNA: TGTGCCACCAGCAGGGGCTTGGTAGCTACGGGGGAGAGCAATGAGCAGTTCTTC.

V and J are TRBV7-9 and TRBJ2-1; 10 bases match TRBD2. This CDR3 contains 15 residues. In germline, CDR1 is SEHNR, CDR2 FQNEAQ (reference sequence). J was trimmed by 9 bases and V by 7 bases; bases with no gene match: 12. CDR3 in DNA: TGTGCCAGCACACCTAGCGGGAGTTCCCTTGGTGAGCAGTTCTTC. It is translated as CASTPSGSSLGEQFF.

This clone appeared a few times. The V and J genes are TRBV5-6 and TRBJ2-5, with TRBD2 matching 10 bases. The J segment lost 5 bases and the V segment lost 3 bases, leaving 10 bases of the junction unmatched. Germline CDR1 reads SGHDT; CDR2 reads YYEEEE. The CDR3 contains 16 residues. CDR3 in amino acids: CASSSPRAGGPETQYF. The CDR3 DNA sequence: TGTGCCAGCAGCTCTCCGCGAGCGGGAGGGCCGGAGACCCAGTACTTC. The whole variable domain, remainder taken from reference TRBV5-6 and TRBJ2-5, is DAGVTQSPTHLIKTRGQQVTLRCSPKSGHDTVSWYQQALGQGPQFIFQYYEEEERQRGNFPDRFSGHQFPNYSSELNVNALLLGDSALYLCASSSPRAGGPETQYFGPGTRLLVL.

This clone was counted between two and nine times. The chain carries TRBV28 and TRBJ2-7; D unresolved. The CDR3 spans 13 residues. V was pared by 5 bases and J by 3 bases, with 11 bases between. CDR1 and CDR2 from the germline V gene are MDHEN and SYDVKM. The CDR3: CASSKPVVYEQYF. The CDR3 nucleotides read TGTGCCAGCAGTAAGCCTGTCGTCTACGAGCAGTACTTC.

This clone has just a few counts. The chain combines TRBV7-2 with TRBJ2-3; weak D call: TRBD1 (5 bases). Germline CDR1 and CDR2: SGHTA and FQGNSA. The V and J ends lost 5 bases and 6 bases respectively, with 18 bases between them. This CDR3 region has 15 residues. CDR3 in DNA: TGTGCCAGCAGCGCGCGGACAACCATGCGCGATACGCAGTATTTT. Protein: CASSARTTMRDTQYF. The variable domain in full, with the rest retrieved from reference TRBV7-2 and TRBJ2-3, is GAGVSQSPSNKVTEKGKDVELRCDPISGHTALYWYRQSLGQGLEFLIYFQGNSAPDKSGLPSDRFSAERTGGSVSTLTIQRTQQEDSAVYLCASSARTTMRDTQYFGPGTRLTVL.

The chain combines TRBV5-4 with TRBJ2-5, with unresolved D. V was pared by 0 bases and J by 1 base, with 7 bases between. This CDR3 is 14 amino acids long. Germline V CDR1 and CDR2: SGHNT, YYREEE (reference sequence). In DNA form, the CDR3 reads TGTGCCAGCAGCTTGGGGCTAAGCCAAGAGACCCAGTACTTC. Translating it yields CASSLGLSQETQYF.

This clone was seen a handful of times. The junction does not match germline at one end; this may be a read error. CDR3 residues: CASSASRTRRGEKLFF. CDR3 DNA sequence: TGTGCCAGCAGTGCATCAAGGACTCGGAGAGGTGAAAAACTGTTTTTT. The chain has TRBV10-3 and TRBJ1-4; unclear D gene. Germline V gives CDR1 ENHRY, CDR2 SYGVKD. The CDR3 is 16 amino acids.

The V gene is TRBV7-9, the J gene TRBJ2-7; 10 nucleotides line up with TRBD2. The CDR3 is 15 residues long. CDR1 and CDR2 (germline): SEHNR, FQNEAQ (reference sequence). Germline trimming cut 5 bases from V and 3 bases from J; bases unmatched to any gene: 7. The CDR3 DNA sequence: TGTGCCAGCAGCCGAAGGACTAGCGGATACTACGAGCAGTACTTC. It translates to CASSRRTSGYYEQYF.

There are a few counts of this clone. J is TRBJ1-1 and V is TRBV14; 9 nucleotides align to TRBD1. This CDR3 region has 16 residues. From germline, CDR1 is SGHDN and CDR2 FVKESK. The ends lost 4 bases at V and 1 base at J; junction bases unmatched: 7. The CDR3 sequence is CASSLWTGATNTEAFF. CDR3 nucleotides: TGTGCCAGCAGCCTTTGGACAGGGGCTACGAACACTGAAGCTTTCTTT.

This chain uses TRBV29-1 with TRBJ2-1; D could derive from TRBD1 or TRBD2 (5 bases each). Germline V lookup: CDR1 SQVTM, CDR2 ANQGSEA. Between the trimmed V and J ends, which lost 7 bases and 6 bases, there was a span of 16 bases. The CDR3 loop spans 13 amino acids. CDR3 nucleotide sequence: TGCAGCGGGGGACGGATGGCGGCCAATGAGCAGTTCTTC. Amino acids: CSGGRMAANEQFF.

The chain has TRBV27 and TRBJ2-5, with D uncertain. Trimming cost V 5 bases and J 0 bases, with 7 bases left between them. The CDR3 sequence is 13 residues long. Germline V gene data show CDR1 as MNHEY and CDR2 as SMNVEV (reference sequence). The CDR3 nucleotides read TGTGCCAGCAGTCTACAGTACCAAGAGACCCAGTACTTC. This sequence encodes CASSLQYQETQYF.

This chain connects TRBV4-3 to TRBJ1-2, with TRBD1 matching over 10 bases. V shed 4 bases and J 7 bases; nucleotides not matched to a gene: 12. CDR3 length: 16 residues. The germline V gene encodes CDR1 LGHNA and CDR2 YSLEER. The CDR3 DNA reads TGCGCCAGCAGCCCTTCCCCCGGGACAGGGGTCCGTGGCTACACCTTC. It encodes CASSPSPGTGVRGYTF.

The V gene is TRBV5-1, the J gene TRBJ1-2; possibly TRBD1 for D (6 bases). V lost 4 bases, J lost 0 bases, and 13 bases lay in between. The CDR3 covers 15 residues. CDR1 is SGHRS and CDR2 is YFSETQ in the germline V gene. The CDR3 reads CASSAGHRANYGYTF. DNA for the CDR3: TGCGCCAGCAGCGCAGGCCACAGGGCTAACTATGGCTACACCTTC.

This clone was counted a few times. The chain has TRBV14 and TRBJ2-7; possible D gene TRBD1, 6 bases. This CDR3 is built from 14 residues. The germline V gene has CDR1 SGHDN and CDR2 FVKESK. V gave up 4 bases and J gave up 4 bases, with 14 bases separating them. The CDR3 is CASSPHTGLYEQYF. CDR3 sequence (DNA): TGTGCCAGCAGCCCCCACACAGGGTTATACGAGCAGTACTTC. The entire variable domain, with the rest obtained from reference TRBV14 and TRBJ2-7, is as follows: EAGVTQFPSHSVIEKGQTVTLRCDPISGHDNLYWYRRVMGKEIKFLLHFVKESKQDESGMPNNRFLAERTGGTYSTLKVQPAELEDSGVYFCASSPHTGLYEQYFGPGTRLTVT.

The gene calls are TRBV9 and TRBJ1-3, with TRBD1 matching 7 bases. This CDR3 contains 16 residues. V lost 2 bases, J lost 0 bases, and 5 bases stayed unmatched. CDR1 and CDR2 (germline): SGDLS, YYNGEE. The CDR3 bases are TGTGCCAGCAGCGTTCAGGGGGTCGGCTCTGGAAACACCATATATTTT. This gives the protein CASSVQGVGSGNTIYF.

The chain carries TRBV9 and TRBJ2-1, with D perhaps TRBD1 (7 bases). Trimming stripped 4 bases from V and 4 bases from J, with 24 bases between. This CDR3 is 18 amino acids long. The germline CDR1 and CDR2 sequences are SGDLS and YYNGEE. CDR3 protein: CASSLPVSGEGAYNEQFF. For the CDR3, the DNA is TGTGCCAGCAGCCTCCCGGTTTCGGGAGAGGGGGCTTACAATGAGCAGTTCTTC.